Described below is a single TCR beta chain sequence and its context. Original handling: Amplified reference gene primers provided the basis for estimating nucleated cell counts. The method was immunoSEQ multiplex PCR; TCRdb's version includes in-frame clones alone and lacks a portion of them. Clone size and the V and J calls come from that table; the DNA yielded D and trimming. This sample yields 150,000 to 200,000 clones, of which 81% are seen a single time; 9.5% to 12% belongs to the top ten. These data originate in a study of blood T cell repertoires in COVID-19. Overall study context: Sites across the United States, Italy and Spain contributed samples from acute and convalescent COVID-19. Sources were T cells, B-cell-depleted T cells, or PBMCs; the material itself was cDNA or gDNA.

This CDR3 is built from 11 residues. The V gene lost 1 base and the J gene lost 8 bases, with 7 bases spanning the gap. Germline V gene lookup returns CDR1 DFQATT and CDR2 SNEGSKA (reference sequence). V is TRBV20-1 and J is TRBJ2-3; a possible D gene is TRBD1 (5 bases). Sequenced material: peripheral blood. This TCR came from a man aged 55-75 years with active or convalescent COVID-19. CDR3 sequence: CSARARGTQYF. The CDR3 bases are TGCAGTGCTAGAGCAAGGGGTACGCAGTATTTT.